A single sample is the source of the 18 T cell receptor beta chains below, sequenced in a study of shared clonotypes between healthy human individuals. Clones were read by immunoSEQ multiplex PCR, and TCRdb kept only the in-frame ones, dropping some. The sample lists about 550,000 clones, over 95% occurring once. Naive CD8 cells were CD45RO-negative, positively selected for CCR7, excluding terminally differentiated effector memory CD45RA+ cells. Sequenced material: naive CD8+ T cells sorted from blood. All receptors come from a woman aged 25 to 39 in good health.

The chain couples TRBV13 to TRBJ2-7, with 14 bases that match TRBD2. V gave up 6 bases and J gave up 1 base; unmatched junction bases: 8. Germline V lookup: CDR1 PRHDT, CDR2 FYEKMQ (reference sequence). The CDR3 totals 17 residues. The CDR3 DNA reads TGTGCCAGCAGTTACGGGACTAGCGGGAGAACGTCCTACGAGCAGTACTTC. This gives the protein CASSYGTSGRTSYEQYF.

The chain is built from TRBV5-6 and TRBJ2-7, with D possibly being TRBD2 (5 bases). CDR1 is SGHDT and CDR2 is YYEEEE in the germline V gene. CDR3 size: 15 residues. The V and J ends lost 4 bases and 3 bases respectively, with 17 bases between them. CDR3 in amino acids: CASSPPSSDYYEQYF. CDR3 DNA sequence: TGTGCCAGCAGCCCACCTAGCTCAGATTACTACGAGCAGTACTTC.

The chain joins TRBV19 to TRBJ2-7; D is perhaps TRBD1 (5 bases). This CDR3 is built from 15 residues. Trimming removed 3 bases at V and 0 bases at J, with 12 bases between. Germline V CDR1 and CDR2: LNHDA, SQIVND (reference sequence). The CDR3 here is CASSMGQGRSYEQYF. The CDR3 DNA follows: TGTGCCAGTAGTATGGGGCAGGGTCGCTCCTACGAGCAGTACTTC.

Worth noting for this clone: One end of the junction is discordant with germline, which a read error may explain. The chain couples TRBV11-2 to TRBJ2-3; TRBD2 might be the D (5 bases). Per the germline V gene, CDR1 is SGHAT and CDR2 is FQNNGV. This CDR3 contains 12 residues. The CDR3, as DNA: TGTGCCTGCAGCGGAGACACAGATACGCAGTATTTT. Translating it yields CACSGDTDTQYF.

The chain uses TRBV13 and TRBJ2-7; 14 bases fit TRBD2. V lost 8 bases, J lost 5 bases, and 8 bases stayed unmatched. Germline V lookup: CDR1 PRHDT, CDR2 FYEKMQ (reference sequence). The CDR3 loop spans 15 amino acids. CDR3 bases: TGTGCCAGCGGGATGGGACTAGCGGGAGCCCACGAGCAGTACTTC. It yields the protein CASGMGLAGAHEQYF.

The rearrangement joins TRBV29-1 to TRBJ2-2; D is unclear. Trimming shortened V by 3 bases and J by 1 base, and 6 bases separated the two germline ends. The germline gives CDR1 SQVTM, CDR2 ANQGSEA. The CDR3 is made up of 13 amino acids. DNA of the CDR3: TGCAGCGTTGATATAGGGAACACCGGGGAGCTGTTTTTT. Translating gives CSVDIGNTGELFF.

The chain links TRBV5-6 to TRBJ2-3; tentatively, D is TRBD2 (5 bases). There are 15 residues in the CDR3. CDR1 and CDR2 from the germline V gene are SGHDT and YYEEEE. Trimming pared 0 bases from V and 4 bases from J, leaving 12 bases between. The CDR3 DNA reads as TGTGCCAGCAGCTTGGAGCTAGCAGGAGCAGATACGCAGTATTTT. It translates to CASSLELAGADTQYF.

In regard to this clone: The sample holds other DNA sequences that translate to the same CDR3. The V and J genes are TRBV27 and TRBJ2-7; maybe TRBD2 (5 bases). The V end was cut by 0 bases, the J end by 2 bases, with 5 bases between. Germline values: CDR1 MNHEY, CDR2 SMNVEV (reference sequence). The CDR3 extends over 13 amino acids. The CDR3 sequence: CASSLSGAYEQYF. The CDR3 DNA sequence: TGTGCCAGCAGTTTATCCGGGGCCTACGAGCAGTACTTC.

V gene TRBV10-1 combines with J gene TRBJ2-7; D uncertain. The germline V and J ends were trimmed by 0 bases and 7 bases, with 19 bases remaining between them. Germline-derived CDR1 and CDR2 are WNHNN and SYGVQD (reference sequence). The CDR3 has 16 amino acids. In DNA, the CDR3 is TGCGCCAGCAGTGAGTCGCTTGGTACAGTCCAAAGGGAGCAGTACTTC. Its translation is CASSESLGTVQREQYF.

This chain joins TRBV28 and TRBJ2-1; 15 positions agree with TRBD2. The germline gives CDR1 MDHEN, CDR2 SYDVKM. The CDR3 loop spans 13 amino acids. V dropped 8 bases and J dropped 8; count of bases not matched to a gene: 1. CDR3 coding DNA: TGTGCCAGCGGGACTAGCGGGAGGCATGAGCAGTTCTTC. Protein: CASGTSGRHEQFF.

V gene TRBV5-6 combines with J gene TRBJ1-5; TRBD1 matches at 12 bases. This CDR3 comprises 17 residues. CDR1 is SGHDT and CDR2 is YYEEEE in the germline V gene. The ends lost 0 bases at V and 4 bases at J; junction bases unmatched: 5. The CDR3 DNA sequence: TGTGCCAGCAGCTTGGGAGGGACAGGGGGCCTGAATCAGCCCCAGCATTTT. Translated, it gives CASSLGGTGGLNQPQHF.

This chain connects TRBV4-1 to TRBJ2-7, with 9 nucleotides matching TRBD2. V was clipped by 3 bases and J by 4 bases; unmatched bases: 7. The CDR3 length is 15 residues. CDR1 is MGHRA and CDR2 is YSYEKL in the germline V gene. CDR3 amino acids: CASSQNPGLAYEQYF. The CDR3 coding sequence is TGCGCCAGCAGCCAGAATCCGGGACTAGCTTACGAGCAGTACTTC.

The chain has TRBV7-9 and TRBJ2-5; D may be TRBD1 or TRBD2 (6 bases each). The V and J ends lost 5 bases and 1 base respectively, with 17 bases between them. Looked up from germline, CDR1 is SEHNR and CDR2 is FQNEAQ (reference sequence). This CDR3 contains 16 residues. The CDR3 nucleotides read TGTGCCAGCAGCACCCGGGACATAGCGGTCCAAGAGACCCAGTACTTC. Protein product: CASSTRDIAVQETQYF.

The rearrangement links TRBV7-2 to TRBJ2-1, with 10 nucleotides matching TRBD1. V gave up 6 bases and J gave up 6 bases; unmatched junction bases: 14. The CDR3 extends over 17 amino acids. The germline CDR1 and CDR2 sequences are SGHTA and FQGNSA. CDR3 amino acids: CASSYLWGTGVSNEQFF. CDR3 nucleotides: TGTGCCAGCAGTTATTTGTGGGGGACAGGGGTTAGCAATGAGCAGTTCTTC.

This clone was seen a handful of times. This sequence joins TRBV6-5 and TRBJ1-1; D might be TRBD1 (5 bases). With 1 base removed from V and 0 bases from J, the gap between germline ends came to 12 bases. Looked up from germline, CDR1 is MNHEY and CDR2 is SVGAGI. The CDR3 contains 16 residues. Here the CDR3 DNA reads TGTGCCAGCAGTTACTTCGAGGGACTGATGAACACTGAAGCTTTCTTT. As protein: CASSYFEGLMNTEAFF.

J is TRBJ2-7 and V is TRBV6-6, with D maybe TRBD2 (5 bases). The CDR3 has 16 residues. The ends were cut back, 2 bases at V and 0 bases at J, with 14 bases in the middle. CDR1 MNHNY and CDR2 SVGAGI come from the germline V gene (reference sequence). The CDR3: CASSYGGVPSSYEQYF. The DNA for the CDR3 is TGTGCCAGCAGTTACGGAGGCGTACCCAGCTCCTACGAGCAGTACTTC.

The rearrangement uses TRBV28 and TRBJ1-2; D may be TRBD1 (6 bases). V was pared by 1 base and J by 4 bases, with 10 bases between. The germline V gene has CDR1 MDHEN and CDR2 SYDVKM. This CDR3 comprises 14 residues. CDR3: CASSLSGDTYGYTF. The CDR3 DNA reads as TGTGCCAGCAGTTTATCTGGGGACACCTATGGCTACACCTTC.

This chain links TRBV30 with TRBJ2-7; 9 positions agree with TRBD1. Germline-derived CDR1 and CDR2 are GTSNPN and SVGIG (reference sequence). Trimming cost V 5 bases and J 1 base; bases outside gene matches: 9. This CDR3 contains 15 residues. The DNA of the CDR3 is TGTGCCTGGTCGAATACAGGGGGCCATTCCTACGAGCAGTACTTC. Residues: CAWSNTGGHSYEQYF.